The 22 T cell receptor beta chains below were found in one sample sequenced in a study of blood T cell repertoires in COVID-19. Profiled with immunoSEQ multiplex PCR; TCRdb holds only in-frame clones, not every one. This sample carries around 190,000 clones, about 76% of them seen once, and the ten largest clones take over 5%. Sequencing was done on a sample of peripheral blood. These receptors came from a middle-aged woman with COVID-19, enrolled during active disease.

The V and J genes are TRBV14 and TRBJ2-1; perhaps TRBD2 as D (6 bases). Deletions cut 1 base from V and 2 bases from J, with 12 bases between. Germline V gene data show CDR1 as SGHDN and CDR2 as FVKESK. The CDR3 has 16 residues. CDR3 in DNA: TGTGCCAGCAGCCAAGTAGGGGTAGCGGCCTACAATGAGCAGTTCTTC. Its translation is CASSQVGVAAYNEQFF.

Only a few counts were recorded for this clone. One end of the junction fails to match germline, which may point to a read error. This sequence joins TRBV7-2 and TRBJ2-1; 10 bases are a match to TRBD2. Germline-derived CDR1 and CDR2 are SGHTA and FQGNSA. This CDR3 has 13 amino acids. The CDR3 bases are TGTGCCAGCAGCCAGCGGGAGGGAAATGAGCGGTTCTTC. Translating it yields CASSQREGNERFF.

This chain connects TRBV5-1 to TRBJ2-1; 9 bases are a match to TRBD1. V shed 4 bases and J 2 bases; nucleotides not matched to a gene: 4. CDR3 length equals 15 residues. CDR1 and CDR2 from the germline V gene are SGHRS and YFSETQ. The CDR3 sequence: CASSLRQGAYNEQFF. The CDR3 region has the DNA TGCGCCAGCAGCCTAAGACAGGGGGCCTACAATGAGCAGTTCTTC.

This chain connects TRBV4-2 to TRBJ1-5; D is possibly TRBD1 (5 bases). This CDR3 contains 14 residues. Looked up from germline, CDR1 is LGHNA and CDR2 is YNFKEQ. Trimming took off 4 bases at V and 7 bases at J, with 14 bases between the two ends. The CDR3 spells CASSRGDGDQPQHF. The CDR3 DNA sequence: TGTGCCAGCAGCCGGGGGGATGGGGACCAGCCCCAGCATTTT.

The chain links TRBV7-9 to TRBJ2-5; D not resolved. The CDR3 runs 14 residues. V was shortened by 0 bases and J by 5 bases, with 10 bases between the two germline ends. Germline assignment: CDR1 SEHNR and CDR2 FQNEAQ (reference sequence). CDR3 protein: CASSLATNWETQYF. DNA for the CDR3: TGTGCCAGCAGCTTAGCCACAAATTGGGAGACCCAGTACTTC.

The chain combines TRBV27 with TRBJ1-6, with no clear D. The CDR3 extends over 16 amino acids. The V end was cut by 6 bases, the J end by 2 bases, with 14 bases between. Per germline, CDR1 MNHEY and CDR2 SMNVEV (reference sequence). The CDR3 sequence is CASRPGNGAYNSPLHF. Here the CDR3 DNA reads TGTGCCAGCAGGCCCGGGAACGGGGCCTATAATTCACCCCTCCACTTT.

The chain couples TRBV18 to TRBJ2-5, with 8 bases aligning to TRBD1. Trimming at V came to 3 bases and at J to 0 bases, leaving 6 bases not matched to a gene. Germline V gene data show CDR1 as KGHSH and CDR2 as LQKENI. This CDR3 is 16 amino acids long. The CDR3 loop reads CASSPVDRGDQETQYF. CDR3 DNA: TGTGCCAGCTCACCTGTCGACAGGGGCGACCAAGAGACCCAGTACTTC.

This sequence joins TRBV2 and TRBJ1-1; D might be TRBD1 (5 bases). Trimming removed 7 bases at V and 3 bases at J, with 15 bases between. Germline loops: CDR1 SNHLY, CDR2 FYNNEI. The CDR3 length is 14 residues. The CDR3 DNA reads TGTGCCAGCACCCAACAGGTTCTTGACACTGAAGCTTTCTTT. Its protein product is CASTQQVLDTEAFF.

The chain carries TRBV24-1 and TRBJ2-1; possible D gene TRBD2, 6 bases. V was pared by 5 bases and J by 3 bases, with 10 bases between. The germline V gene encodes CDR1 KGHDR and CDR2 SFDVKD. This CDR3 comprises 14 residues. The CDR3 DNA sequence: TGTGCCACCAGTGGGGGGGAGTACTACAATGAGCAGTTCTTC. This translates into CATSGGEYYNEQFF.

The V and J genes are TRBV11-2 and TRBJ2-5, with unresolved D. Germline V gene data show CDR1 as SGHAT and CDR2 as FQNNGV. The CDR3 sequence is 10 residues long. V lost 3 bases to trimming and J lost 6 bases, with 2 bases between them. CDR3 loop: CASSFKTQYF. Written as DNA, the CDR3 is TGTGCCAGCAGCTTTAAGACCCAGTACTTC.

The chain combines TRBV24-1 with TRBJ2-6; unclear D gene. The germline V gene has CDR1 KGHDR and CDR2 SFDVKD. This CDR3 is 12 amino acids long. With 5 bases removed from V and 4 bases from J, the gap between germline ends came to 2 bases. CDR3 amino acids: CATSAGANVLTF. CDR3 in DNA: TGTGCCACCAGTGCGGGGGCCAACGTCCTGACTTTC.

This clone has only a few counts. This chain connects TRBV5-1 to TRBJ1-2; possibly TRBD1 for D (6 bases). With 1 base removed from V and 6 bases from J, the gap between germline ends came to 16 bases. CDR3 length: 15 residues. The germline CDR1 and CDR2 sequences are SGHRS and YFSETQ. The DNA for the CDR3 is TGCGCCAGCAGCTTGAGTTCGTCAGGGGCAGATGGCTACACCTTC. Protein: CASSLSSSGADGYTF.

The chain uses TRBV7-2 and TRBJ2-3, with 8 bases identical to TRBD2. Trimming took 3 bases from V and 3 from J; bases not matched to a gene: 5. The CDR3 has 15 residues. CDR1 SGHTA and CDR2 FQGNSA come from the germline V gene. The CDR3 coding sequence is TGTGCCAGCAGCTTGGGGCGGGGGGAAACAGATACGCAGTATTTT. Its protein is CASSLGRGETDTQYF.

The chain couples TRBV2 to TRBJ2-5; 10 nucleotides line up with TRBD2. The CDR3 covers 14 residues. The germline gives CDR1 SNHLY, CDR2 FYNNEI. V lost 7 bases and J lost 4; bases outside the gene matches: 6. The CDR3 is CASKAGGPIETQYF. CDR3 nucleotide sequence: TGTGCCAGCAAAGCGGGAGGGCCTATAGAGACCCAGTACTTC.

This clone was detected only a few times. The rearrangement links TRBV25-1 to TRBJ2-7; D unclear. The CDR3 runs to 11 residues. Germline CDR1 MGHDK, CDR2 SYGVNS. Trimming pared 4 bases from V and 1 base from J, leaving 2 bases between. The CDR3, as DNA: TGTGCCAGCAGTGCTTCCTACGAGCAGTACTTC. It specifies CASSASYEQYF.

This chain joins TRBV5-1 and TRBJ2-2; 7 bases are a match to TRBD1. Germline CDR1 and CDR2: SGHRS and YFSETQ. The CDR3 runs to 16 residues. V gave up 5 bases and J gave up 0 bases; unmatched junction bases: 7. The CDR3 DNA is TGCGCCAGCAGGACCGGGACAGCCTCGAACACCGGGGAGCTGTTTTTT. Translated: CASRTGTASNTGELFF.

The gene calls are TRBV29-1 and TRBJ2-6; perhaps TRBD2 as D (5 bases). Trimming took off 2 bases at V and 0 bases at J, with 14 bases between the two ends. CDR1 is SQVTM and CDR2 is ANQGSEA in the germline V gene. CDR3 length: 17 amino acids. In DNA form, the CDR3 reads TGCAGCGTTGAATTCCGCCGCGGACTCTCTGGGGCCAACGTCCTGACTTTC. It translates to CSVEFRRGLSGANVLTF.

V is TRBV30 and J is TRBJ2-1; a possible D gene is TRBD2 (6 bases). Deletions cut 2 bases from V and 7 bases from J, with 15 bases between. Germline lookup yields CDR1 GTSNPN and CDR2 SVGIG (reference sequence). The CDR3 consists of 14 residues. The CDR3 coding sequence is TGTGCCTGGAGTACTAGCAGAGGAAGGAATGAGCAGTTCTTC. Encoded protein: CAWSTSRGRNEQFF.

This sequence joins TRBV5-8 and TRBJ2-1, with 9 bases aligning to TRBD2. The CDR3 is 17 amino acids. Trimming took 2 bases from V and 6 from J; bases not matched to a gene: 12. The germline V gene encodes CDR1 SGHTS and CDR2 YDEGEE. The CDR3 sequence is CASSFFASGNVGNEQFF. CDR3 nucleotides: TGTGCCAGCAGCTTTTTCGCTAGCGGGAACGTGGGCAATGAGCAGTTCTTC.

CDR3 nucleotide sequence: TGTGCCAGCAGTCGCCGGGACAGTGTTCAGCCCCAGCATTTT. It specifies CASSRRDSVQPQHF. The V gene is TRBV2, the J gene TRBJ1-5; 7 positions match TRBD1. Germline CDR1 is SNHLY and CDR2 is FYNNEI. This CDR3 region has 14 residues. Germline trimming cut 5 bases from V and 6 bases from J; bases unmatched to any gene: 7.

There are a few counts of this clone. In DNA form, the CDR3 reads TGTGCCAGCTCACCTATGGGACTAGCGGGAAACACCGGGGAGCTGTTTTTT. Its translation is CASSPMGLAGNTGELFF. V usage is TRBV18 and J usage is TRBJ2-2; 13 nucleotides match TRBD2. Germline V CDR1 and CDR2: KGHSH, LQKENI. Unmatched junction bases numbered 3, after V lost 3 bases and J lost 2 bases. There are 17 residues in the CDR3.

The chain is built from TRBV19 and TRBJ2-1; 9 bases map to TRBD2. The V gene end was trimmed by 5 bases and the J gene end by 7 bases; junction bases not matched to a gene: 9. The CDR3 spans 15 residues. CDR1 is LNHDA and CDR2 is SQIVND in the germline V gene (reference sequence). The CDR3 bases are TGTGCCAGTAGTCCGCGGGAGGGCCGGGGGAATGAGCAGTTCTTC. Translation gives CASSPREGRGNEQFF.